The present entry profiles one TCR beta chain with its context. Germline V gene lookup returns CDR1 LGHNA and CDR2 YNFKEQ. CDR3 length equals 14 residues. The ends were cut back, 2 bases at V and 5 bases at J, with 12 bases in the middle. This sample stems from a study of regulatory T cells in long-lasting Graves disease. Time point here: newly diagnosed GD, antithyroid drugs for less than 3 months. PBMCs were the source of the RNA used for TCR sequencing. With iRepertoire HTBI primers and Arm-PCR of CDR3 regions, TCR beta libraries were built. TCRdb fed the multiplex PCR reads into MiXCR, producing one record per CDR3 protein. The profile covers 450,000 to 500,000 distinct CDR3 sequences, with 15% to 20% appearing a single time and 9% to 15% taken by the ten largest. These data also featured in a second study, about T cells in Graves' hyperthyroidism and ophthalmopathy. In that study: Hyperthyroidism of Graves' type that showed no ophthalmopathy progression within 18 months was stable. First-round RT-PCR of the TCR CDR3 relied on the HTBI primer set.

The TCR sequence derives from a man aged 40-49 years with Graves disease. The material sequenced was peripheral blood mononuclear cells (PBMCs), taken at new diagnosis, from a patient treated with antithyroid drugs. V and J are TRBV4-2 and TRBJ1-1; the D gene is possibly TRBD1 (5 bases). The CDR3: CASSQTQGVTEAFF. CDR3 nucleotide sequence: TGTGCCAGCAGCCAAACACAAGGGGTGACTGAAGCTTTCTTT.